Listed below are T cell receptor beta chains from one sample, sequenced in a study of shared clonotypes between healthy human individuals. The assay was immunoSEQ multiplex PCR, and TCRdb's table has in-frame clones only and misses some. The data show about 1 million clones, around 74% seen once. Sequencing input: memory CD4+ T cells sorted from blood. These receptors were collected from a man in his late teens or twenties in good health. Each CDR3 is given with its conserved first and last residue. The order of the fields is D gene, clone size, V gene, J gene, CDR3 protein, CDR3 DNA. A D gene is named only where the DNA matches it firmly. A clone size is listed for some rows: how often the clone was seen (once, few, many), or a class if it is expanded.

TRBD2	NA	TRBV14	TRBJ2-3	CASSYAGGTDTQYF	TGTGCCAGCAGCTATGCCGGGGGGACAGATACGCAGTATTTT
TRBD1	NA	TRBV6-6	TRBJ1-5	CASSTGASYQPQHF	TGTGCCAGCAGCACAGGGGCATCGTATCAGCCCCAGCATTTT
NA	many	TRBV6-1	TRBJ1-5	CASSDLWEGQPQHF	TGTGCCAGCAGTGATTTGTGGGAGGGTCAGCCCCAGCATTTT
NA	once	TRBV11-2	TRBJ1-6	CASSLQEDGSPLHF	TGTGCCAGCAGCTTACAAGAAGACGGGTCACCCCTCCACTTT
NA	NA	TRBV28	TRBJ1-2	CASSPHRQGVSGYTF	TGTGCCAGCAGTCCCCACAGGCAGGGTGTGAGCGGCTACACCTTC
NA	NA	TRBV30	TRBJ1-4	CAWSVQGGWNEKLFF	TGTGCCTGGAGTGTCCAGGGTGGGTGGAATGAAAAACTGTTTTTT
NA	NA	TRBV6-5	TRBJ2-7	CASSLHRSSYEQYF	TGTGCCAGCAGCCTGCACCGATCCTCCTACGAGCAGTACTTC
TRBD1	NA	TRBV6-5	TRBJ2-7	CASSYTGDRSYEQYF	TGTGCCAGCAGTTACACCGGGGACAGGTCCTACGAGCAGTACTTC
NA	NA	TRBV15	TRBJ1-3	CATSREGVGNTIYF	TGTGCCACCAGCAGAGAAGGGGTCGGAAACACCATATATTTT
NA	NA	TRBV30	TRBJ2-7	CAWSTGNYEQYF	TGTGCCTGGTCTACAGGGAACTACGAGCAGTACTTC
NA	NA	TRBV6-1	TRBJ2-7	CASKSSLSYEQYF	TGTGCCAGCAAGTCATCACTCTCCTACGAGCAGTACTTC
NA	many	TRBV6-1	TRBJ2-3	CASSEAPPEFSTDTQYF	TGTGCCAGCAGTGAAGCGCCCCCGGAATTCAGCACAGATACGCAGTATTTT
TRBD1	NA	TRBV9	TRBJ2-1	CASSRTGGSRNSYNEQFF	TGTGCCAGCAGTCGGACAGGGGGCTCGAGAAACTCCTACAATGAGCAGTTCTTC
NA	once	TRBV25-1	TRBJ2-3	CASSRDGDTQYF	TGTGCCTCCTCTCGAGACGGAGATACGCAGTATTTT
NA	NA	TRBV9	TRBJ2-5	CASSARLEKQETQYF	TGTGCCAGCAGCGCACGACTGGAAAAACAAGAGACCCAGTACTTC
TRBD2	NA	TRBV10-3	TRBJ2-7	CAIRELAGLSEQYF	TGTGCCATCAGAGAACTAGCGGGGTTAAGCGAGCAGTACTTC
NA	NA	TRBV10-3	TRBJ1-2	CAISEVQGGVNYGYTF	TGTGCCATCAGTGAGGTACAGGGTGGTGTAAACTATGGCTACACCTTC
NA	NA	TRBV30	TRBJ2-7	CAWSGTPNSYEQYF	TGTGCCTGGAGTGGGACACCGAATTCCTACGAGCAGTACTTC
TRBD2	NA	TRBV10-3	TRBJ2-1	CAINPTSGSPNEQFF	TGTGCCATCAATCCCACTAGCGGGAGCCCCAATGAGCAGTTCTTC
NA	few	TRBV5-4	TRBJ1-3	CASSSQGSGNTIYF	TGTGCCAGCAGCTCACAGGGCTCTGGAAACACCATATATTTT
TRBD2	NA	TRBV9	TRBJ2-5	CASSVASGQETQYF	TGTGCCAGCAGCGTTGCTAGCGGCCAAGAGACCCAGTACTTC
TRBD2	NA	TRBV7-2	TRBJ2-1	CASSLVGLAVNNEQFF	TGTGCCAGCAGCTTAGTAGGACTAGCGGTTAACAATGAGCAGTTCTTC
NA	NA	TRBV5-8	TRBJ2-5	CASSLGFLPGQETQYF	TGTGCCAGCAGCTTGGGATTCCTCCCAGGTCAAGAGACCCAGTACTTC
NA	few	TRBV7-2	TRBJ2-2	CASSLGRNTGELFF	TGTGCCAGCAGCTTGGGACGGAACACCGGGGAGCTGTTTTTT
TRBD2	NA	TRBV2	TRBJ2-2	CASTLRTSGTFRPTGELFF	TGTGCCAGCACCCTTAGGACTAGCGGGACGTTCCGTCCCACCGGGGAGCTGTTTTTT
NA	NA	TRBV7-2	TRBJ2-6	CASSPGRGGANVLTF	TGTGCCAGCAGCCCCGGCAGGGGTGGGGCCAACGTCCTGACTTTC